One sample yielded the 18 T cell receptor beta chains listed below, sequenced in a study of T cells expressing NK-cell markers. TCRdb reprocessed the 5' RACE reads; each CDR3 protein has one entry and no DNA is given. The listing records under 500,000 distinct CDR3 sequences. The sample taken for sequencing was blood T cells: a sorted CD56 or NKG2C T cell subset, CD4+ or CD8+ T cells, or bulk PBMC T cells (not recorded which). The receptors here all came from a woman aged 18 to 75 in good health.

The CDR3 here is CASSHIPRGADTQYF. V and J are TRBV4-3 and TRBJ2-3; as DNA is missing, the TRBD1 call by TCRdb cannot be tested. The CDR3 is made up of 15 amino acids. Germline CDR1 LGHNA, CDR2 YSLEER.

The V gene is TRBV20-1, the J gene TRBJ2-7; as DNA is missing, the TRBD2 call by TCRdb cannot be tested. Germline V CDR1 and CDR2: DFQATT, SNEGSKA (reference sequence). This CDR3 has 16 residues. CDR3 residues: CSVLRLAGGRGYEQYF.

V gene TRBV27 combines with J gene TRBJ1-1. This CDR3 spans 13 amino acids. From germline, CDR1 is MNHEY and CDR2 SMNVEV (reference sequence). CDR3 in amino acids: CASTTWEGTEAFF.

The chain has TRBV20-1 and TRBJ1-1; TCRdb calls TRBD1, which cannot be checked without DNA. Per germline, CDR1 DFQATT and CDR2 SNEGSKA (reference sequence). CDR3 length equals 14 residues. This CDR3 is CSARGYRVDTEAFF.

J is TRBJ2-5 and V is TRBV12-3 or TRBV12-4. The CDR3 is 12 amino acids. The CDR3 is CASRETTTTQYF.

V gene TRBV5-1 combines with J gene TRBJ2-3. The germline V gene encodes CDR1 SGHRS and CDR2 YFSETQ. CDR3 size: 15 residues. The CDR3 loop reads CASSWDGTGTDTQYF.

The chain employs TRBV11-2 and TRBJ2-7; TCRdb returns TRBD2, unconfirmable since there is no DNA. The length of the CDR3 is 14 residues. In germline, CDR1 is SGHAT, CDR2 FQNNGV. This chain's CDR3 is CASSFGTSSYEQYF.

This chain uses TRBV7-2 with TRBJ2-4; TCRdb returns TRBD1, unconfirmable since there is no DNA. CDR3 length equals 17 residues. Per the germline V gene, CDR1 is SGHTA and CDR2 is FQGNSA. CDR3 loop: CASSLAVITGGRNIQYF.

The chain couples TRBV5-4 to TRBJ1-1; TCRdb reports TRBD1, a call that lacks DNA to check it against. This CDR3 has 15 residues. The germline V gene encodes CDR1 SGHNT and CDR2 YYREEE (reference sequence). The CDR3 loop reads CASSLTGQWATEAFF.

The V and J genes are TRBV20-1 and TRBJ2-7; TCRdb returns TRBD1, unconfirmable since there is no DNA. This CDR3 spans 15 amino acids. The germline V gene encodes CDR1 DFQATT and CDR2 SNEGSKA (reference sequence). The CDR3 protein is CSAHTPRGQTYEQYF.

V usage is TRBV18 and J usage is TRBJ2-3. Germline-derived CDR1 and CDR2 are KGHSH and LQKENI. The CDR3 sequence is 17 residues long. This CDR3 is CASSPPTSLGPTDTQYF.

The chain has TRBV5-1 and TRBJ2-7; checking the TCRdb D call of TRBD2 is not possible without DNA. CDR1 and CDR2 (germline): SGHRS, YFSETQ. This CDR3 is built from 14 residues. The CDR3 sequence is CASSFAGGSYEQYF.

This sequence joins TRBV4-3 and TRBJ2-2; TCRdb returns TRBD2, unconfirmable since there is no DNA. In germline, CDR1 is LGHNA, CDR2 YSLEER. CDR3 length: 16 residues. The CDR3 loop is CASSQDARAGTGELFF.

This CDR3 reads CATSRSGLAGETQYF. The chain recombines TRBV15 with TRBJ2-5; TCRdb lists TRBD2, though no DNA is available to test this call. From germline, CDR1 is LNHNV and CDR2 YYDKDF (reference sequence). The CDR3 consists of 15 residues.

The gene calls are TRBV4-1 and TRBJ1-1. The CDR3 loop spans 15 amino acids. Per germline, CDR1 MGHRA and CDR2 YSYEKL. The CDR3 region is CASSQVGWLNTEAFF.

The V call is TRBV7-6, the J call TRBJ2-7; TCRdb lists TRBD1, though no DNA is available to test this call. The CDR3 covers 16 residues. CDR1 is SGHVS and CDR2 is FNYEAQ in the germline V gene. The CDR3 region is CASSLSPSGSSYEQYF.

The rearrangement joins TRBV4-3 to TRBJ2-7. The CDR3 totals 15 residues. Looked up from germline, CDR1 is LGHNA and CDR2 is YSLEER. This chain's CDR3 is CASSQVSGRTYEQYF.

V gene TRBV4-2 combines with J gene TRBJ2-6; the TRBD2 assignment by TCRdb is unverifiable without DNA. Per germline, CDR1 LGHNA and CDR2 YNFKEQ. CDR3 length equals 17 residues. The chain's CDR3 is CASSPRDSSSGANVLTF.